The 20 T cell receptor beta chains given below trace back to one sample, sequenced in a study of blood T cell repertoires in COVID-19 (dated by TCRdb to about 2020). The library came from the immunoSEQ multiplex PCR assay. TCRdb limited this immuneACCESS table to in-frame rearrangements with V and J called. A share of clones is missing; checked studies link under half to unresolved V genes, and the rest is unexplained. A total of 130,000 to 150,000 clones appear in this sample, roughly 86% of them only once. The ten largest clones add up to roughly 2% of the sample. Specimen: peripheral blood. The receptors were sampled from a human donor in a cohort sampled during active COVID-19.

The chain uses TRBV5-1 and TRBJ2-4; 8 bases agree with TRBD1. The V and J ends lost 3 bases and 8 bases, in that order; junction bases with no gene match: 7. The CDR3 consists of 14 residues. Germline loops: CDR1 SGHRS, CDR2 YFSETQ. The CDR3 bases are TGCGCCAGCAGCTCCGGACAGGGTGAGGACATTCAGTACTTC. Its protein product is CASSSGQGEDIQYF.

This clone was observed a single time. This chain uses TRBV9 with TRBJ1-3, with TRBD1 matching 8 bases. The CDR3 runs to 18 residues. J was trimmed by 0 bases and V by 3 bases; bases with no gene match: 11. Germline V gene data show CDR1 as SGDLS and CDR2 as YYNGEE. The CDR3 spells CASSAKTGTGVSGNTIYF. CDR3 DNA: TGTGCCAGCAGCGCGAAAACCGGGACAGGCGTCTCTGGAAACACCATATATTTT. Filled out from reference TRBV9 and TRBJ1-3, the complete variable domain reads DSGVTQTPKHLITATGQRVTLRCSPRSGDLSVYWYQQSLDQGLQFLIQYYNGEERAKGNILERFSAQQFPDLHSELNLSSLELGDSALYFCASSAKTGTGVSGNTIYFGEGSWLTVV.

The V call is TRBV7-2, the J call TRBJ2-7; 9 bases agree with TRBD1. Germline lookup yields CDR1 SGHTA and CDR2 FQGNSA. The V gene end was trimmed by 5 bases and the J gene end by 2 bases; junction bases not matched to a gene: 4. The CDR3 loop spans 14 amino acids. The CDR3 reads CASSKRTGAYEQYF. CDR3 coding DNA: TGTGCCAGCAGCAAACGGACAGGGGCCTACGAGCAGTACTTC.

The J gene is TRBJ1-2, the V gene TRBV9; 10 positions match TRBD1. The CDR3 runs 18 residues. Per germline, CDR1 SGDLS and CDR2 YYNGEE. The junction had 12 bases not matched to a gene; V was cut back by 3 bases and J by 1 base. In DNA form, the CDR3 reads TGTGCCAGCAGCGCGCCCAGATCTGGACAGGGGGGTAACTATGGCTACACCTTC. Its translation: CASSAPRSGQGGNYGYTF. The full variable domain, with the rest looked up from reference TRBV9 and TRBJ1-2, is DSGVTQTPKHLITATGQRVTLRCSPRSGDLSVYWYQQSLDQGLQFLIQYYNGEERAKGNILERFSAQQFPDLHSELNLSSLELGDSALYFCASSAPRSGQGGNYGYTFGSGTRLTVV.

This clone was observed a single time. The V gene is TRBV7-8, the J gene TRBJ1-1; TRBD1 might be the D (5 bases). Germline V CDR1 and CDR2: SGHVS, FQNEAQ. V shed 5 bases and J shed 1 base, with 14 bases lying between them. The length of the CDR3 is 15 residues. CDR3 residues: CASSPLVGPNTEAFF. CDR3 coding DNA: TGTGCCAGCAGCCCGTTGGTGGGGCCGAACACTGAAGCTTTCTTT.

This chain uses TRBV3-1 (or the pseudogene TRBV3-2) with TRBJ2-7, with D tentatively TRBD2 (5 bases). The germline CDR1 and CDR2 sequences are LGHDT and YNNKEL (reference sequence). Trimming removed 6 bases at V and 5 bases at J, with 17 bases between. The CDR3 is 14 residues long. The CDR3: CASRARPGGDEQYF. The CDR3 coding sequence is TGTGCCAGCAGGGCAAGACCAGGAGGCGACGAGCAGTACTTC.

The J gene is TRBJ2-5, the V gene TRBV18; TRBD2 matches 8 bases. There are 16 residues in the CDR3. CDR1 is KGHSH, CDR2 LQKENI, per germline. After removal of 2 bases from V and 2 bases from J, the junction contained 7 bases not matched to a gene. The CDR3 DNA reads TGTGCCAGCTCACCAGTAACTAGCGGATATCAAGAGACCCAGTACTTC. This encodes CASSPVTSGYQETQYF.

The CDR3 DNA reads TGTGCCAGCAGCCTCCGGACTAGCGGATACAATGAGCAGTTCTTC. It encodes CASSLRTSGYNEQFF. The chain is built from TRBV14 and TRBJ2-1; 10 bases agree with TRBD2. This CDR3 region has 15 residues. The germline V gene has CDR1 SGHDN and CDR2 FVKESK. With 4 bases clipped from V and 4 bases from J, the junction kept 4 bases outside the gene matches. Based on the CDR3 plus reference TRBV14 and TRBJ2-1, the full variable domain is EAGVTQFPSHSVIEKGQTVTLRCDPISGHDNLYWYRRVMGKEIKFLLHFVKESKQDESGMPNNRFLAERTGGTYSTLKVQPAELEDSGVYFCASSLRTSGYNEQFFGPGTRLTVL.

This clone has only one observation. The CDR3 sequence: CASRPEAASYEQYF. CDR3 DNA: TGTGCCAGCAGACCCGAGGCAGCATCCTACGAGCAGTACTTC. This chain connects TRBV6-6 to TRBJ2-7; D call uncertain. V lost 6 bases, J lost 1 base, and 13 bases lay in between. The CDR3 covers 14 residues. CDR1 is MNHNY and CDR2 is SVGAGI in the germline V gene (reference sequence).

J is TRBJ2-7 and V is TRBV7-2, with 9 bases matching TRBD1. The V segment lost 5 bases and the J segment 6 bases; nucleotides outside the gene matches: 5. Germline values: CDR1 SGHTA, CDR2 FQGNSA. The CDR3 sequence is 13 residues long. CDR3 sequence: CASSGDRVTEQYF. CDR3 DNA sequence: TGTGCCAGCAGCGGGGACAGGGTTACCGAGCAGTACTTC.

V is TRBV5-5 and J is TRBJ2-2; D possibly corresponds to TRBD1 (6 bases). The CDR3 totals 16 residues. The ends were cut back, 0 bases at V and 2 bases at J, with 11 bases in the middle. Germline loops: CDR1 SGHKS, CDR2 YYEKEE (reference sequence). CDR3: CASSLEGRGNTGELFF. The CDR3 DNA follows: TGTGCCAGCAGCTTGGAGGGCAGGGGAAACACCGGGGAGCTGTTTTTT.

The chain links TRBV7-9 to TRBJ1-1, with a possible D match to TRBD1 (6 bases). Germline V lookup: CDR1 SEHNR, CDR2 FQNEAQ (reference sequence). The CDR3 runs to 13 residues. The V end lost 4 bases, the J end lost 5 bases, and 11 bases lay between the germline ends. The chain's CDR3 is CASSSRGGTEAFF. CDR3 nucleotide sequence: TGTGCCAGCAGCTCCAGGGGAGGGACTGAAGCTTTCTTT.

This clone was counted between two and nine times. V gene TRBV21-1 combines with J gene TRBJ2-1; the table's D call, TRBD2, has no DNA check behind it. TRBV21-1 is a known pseudogene. CDR3 length equals 17 residues. The chain's CDR3 is CASSKDQRDTMGNEQFF. The CDR3 region has the DNA TGTGCCAGCAGCAAAGACCAGCGGGATACAATGGGCAATGAGCAGTTCTTC.

V gene TRBV19 combines with J gene TRBJ2-1, with a weak D call TRBD1 (5 bases). The V gene's germline CDR1 is LNHDA and CDR2 SQIVND (reference sequence). Trimming took 3 bases from V and 3 from J, leaving 12 bases between them. The CDR3 is 15 residues long. CDR3 region: CASSMPGFGYNEQFF. CDR3 DNA: TGTGCCAGTAGTATGCCAGGGTTCGGCTACAATGAGCAGTTCTTC.

V and J are TRBV28 and TRBJ2-5; TRBD2 might be the D (5 bases). V was cut by 8 bases and J by 2 bases, with 24 bases left in between. The V gene's germline CDR1 is MDHEN and CDR2 SYDVKM. This CDR3 has 17 residues. The CDR3 nucleotides read TGTGCCAGCGCGAAGCCAAGACACTTACGAGGGCAAGAGACCCAGTACTTC. As protein: CASAKPRHLRGQETQYF.

The CDR3 DNA is TGTGCCAGCAGCGTAGTAGCGGGGTTCACAGATACGCAGTATTTT. This codes for CASSVVAGFTDTQYF. V usage is TRBV9 and J usage is TRBJ2-3; 8 nucleotides line up with TRBD2. This CDR3 spans 15 amino acids. With 0 bases clipped from V and 2 bases from J, the junction kept 2 bases outside the gene matches. The germline V gene encodes CDR1 SGDLS and CDR2 YYNGEE.

The chain combines TRBV2 with TRBJ2-3, with D unresolved. CDR3 size: 17 residues. In germline, CDR1 is SNHLY, CDR2 FYNNEI. Trimming removed 1 base from V and 0 bases from J, with 14 bases in between. The CDR3, as DNA: TGTGCCAGCAGTGAAGGCCAAGACTTTGCTAGCACAGATACGCAGTATTTT. Translation: CASSEGQDFASTDTQYF.

The chain links TRBV4-2 to TRBJ2-3, with D perhaps TRBD2 (5 bases). The V gene's germline CDR1 is LGHNA and CDR2 YNFKEQ. The V end lost 0 bases, the J end lost 1 base, and 11 bases lay between the germline ends. This CDR3 has 16 amino acids. This CDR3 reads CASSQDKLVGTDTQYF. Here the CDR3 DNA reads TGTGCCAGCAGCCAAGATAAACTAGTTGGCACAGATACGCAGTATTTT.

A note on this clone: A read error is likely, as this CDR3 ends without the conserved phenylalanine or tryptophan. The DNA is omitted, as the CDR3 cannot be located on it reliably, and the CDR3 follows TCRdb's listing. The chain has TRBV7-5 and TRBJ1-5. TRBV7-5 is a recognized pseudogene. The CDR3 contains 8 residues when both ends are counted. The CDR3 reads CARSLGEP.

V usage is TRBV14 and J usage is TRBJ1-6, with a weak D call TRBD1 (5 bases). The CDR3 runs 15 residues. Germline V gene sequence: CDR1 SGHDN, CDR2 FVKESK. Trimming left V 1 base short and J 7 bases short, with 11 bases between. Here the CDR3 reads CASSQVTGVNSPLHF. Written as DNA, the CDR3 is TGTGCCAGCAGCCAAGTTACAGGAGTAAATTCACCCCTCCACTTT.